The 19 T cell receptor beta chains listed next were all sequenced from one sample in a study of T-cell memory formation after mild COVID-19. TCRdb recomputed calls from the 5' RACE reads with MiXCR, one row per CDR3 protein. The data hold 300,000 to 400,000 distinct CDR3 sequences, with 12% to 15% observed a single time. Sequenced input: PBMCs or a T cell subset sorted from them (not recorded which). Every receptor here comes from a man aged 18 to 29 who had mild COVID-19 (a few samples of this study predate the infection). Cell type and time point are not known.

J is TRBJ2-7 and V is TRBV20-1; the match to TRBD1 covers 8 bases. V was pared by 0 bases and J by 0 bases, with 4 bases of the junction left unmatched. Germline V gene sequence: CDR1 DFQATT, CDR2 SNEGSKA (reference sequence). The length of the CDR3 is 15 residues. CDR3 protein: CSARDDRGLSYEQYF. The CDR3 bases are TGCAGTGCTAGAGATGACAGGGGCCTCTCCTACGAGCAGTACTTC.

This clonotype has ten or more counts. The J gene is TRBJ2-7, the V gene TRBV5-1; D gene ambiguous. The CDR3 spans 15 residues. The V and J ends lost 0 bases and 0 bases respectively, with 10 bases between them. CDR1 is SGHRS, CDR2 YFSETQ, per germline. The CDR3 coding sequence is TGCGCCAGCAGCTTGGTGACGGGCGTCTCCTACGAGCAGTACTTC. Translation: CASSLVTGVSYEQYF.

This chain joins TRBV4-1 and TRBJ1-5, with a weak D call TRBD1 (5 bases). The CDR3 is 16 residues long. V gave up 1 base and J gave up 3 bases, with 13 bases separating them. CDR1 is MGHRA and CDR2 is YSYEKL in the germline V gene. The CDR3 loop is CASSQVQGHNNQPQHF. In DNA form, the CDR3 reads TGCGCCAGCAGCCAAGTTCAAGGACATAACAATCAGCCCCAGCATTTT.

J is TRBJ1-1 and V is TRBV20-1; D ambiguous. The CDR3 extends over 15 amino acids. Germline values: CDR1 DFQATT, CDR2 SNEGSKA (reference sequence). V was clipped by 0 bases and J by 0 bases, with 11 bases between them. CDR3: CSARDGSTMNTEAFF. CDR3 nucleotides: TGCAGTGCTAGAGATGGGAGCACCATGAACACTGAAGCTTTCTTT.

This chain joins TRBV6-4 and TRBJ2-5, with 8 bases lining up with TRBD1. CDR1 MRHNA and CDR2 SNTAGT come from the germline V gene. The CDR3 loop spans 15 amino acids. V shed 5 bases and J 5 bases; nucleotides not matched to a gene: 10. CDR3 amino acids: CASSRTGRPGETQYF. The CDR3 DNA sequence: TGTGCCAGCAGTCGGACAGGGAGACCCGGGGAGACCCAGTACTTC.

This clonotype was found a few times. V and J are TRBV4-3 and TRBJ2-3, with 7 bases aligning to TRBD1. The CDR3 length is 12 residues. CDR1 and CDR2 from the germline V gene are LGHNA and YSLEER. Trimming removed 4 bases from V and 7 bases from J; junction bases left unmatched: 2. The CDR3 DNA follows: TGCGCCAGCAGCCCAGGGGGACATACGCAGTATTTT. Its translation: CASSPGGHTQYF.

The CDR3 sequence is CASSQEGQAQPQHF. CDR3 in DNA: TGCGCCAGCAGCCAGGAGGGCCAAGCGCAGCCCCAGCATTTT. The chain carries TRBV4-1 and TRBJ1-5; D unclear. Germline CDR1 is MGHRA and CDR2 is YSYEKL. The CDR3 runs 14 residues. V lost 3 bases to trimming and J lost 7 bases, with 13 bases between them.

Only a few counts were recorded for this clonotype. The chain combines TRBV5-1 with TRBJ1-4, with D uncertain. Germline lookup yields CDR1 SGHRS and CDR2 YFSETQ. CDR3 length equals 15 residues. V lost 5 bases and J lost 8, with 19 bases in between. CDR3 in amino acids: CASRWTTRVGEKLFF. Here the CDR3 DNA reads TGCGCCAGCAGGTGGACGACTAGGGTGGGGGAAAAACTGTTTTTT.

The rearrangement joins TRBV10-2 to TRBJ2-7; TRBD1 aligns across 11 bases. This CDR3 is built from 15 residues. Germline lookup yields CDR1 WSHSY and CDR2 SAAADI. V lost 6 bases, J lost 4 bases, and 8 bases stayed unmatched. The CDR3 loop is CASREDRGLGYEQYF. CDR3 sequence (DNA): TGCGCCAGCAGGGAGGACAGGGGGCTGGGGTACGAGCAGTACTTC.

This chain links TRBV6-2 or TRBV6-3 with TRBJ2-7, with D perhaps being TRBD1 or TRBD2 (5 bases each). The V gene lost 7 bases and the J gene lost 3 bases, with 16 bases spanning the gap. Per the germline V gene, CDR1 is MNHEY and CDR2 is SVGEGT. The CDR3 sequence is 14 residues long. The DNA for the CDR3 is TGTGCCAGCACGAGGGGTCGGCCCTTCTACGAGCAGTACGTC. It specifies CASTRGRPFYEQYV.

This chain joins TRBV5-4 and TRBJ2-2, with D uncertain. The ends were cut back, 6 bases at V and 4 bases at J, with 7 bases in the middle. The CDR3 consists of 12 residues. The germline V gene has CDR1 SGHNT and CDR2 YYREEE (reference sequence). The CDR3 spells CASTPRTGELFF. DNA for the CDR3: TGTGCCAGCACCCCTCGCACCGGGGAGCTGTTTTTT.

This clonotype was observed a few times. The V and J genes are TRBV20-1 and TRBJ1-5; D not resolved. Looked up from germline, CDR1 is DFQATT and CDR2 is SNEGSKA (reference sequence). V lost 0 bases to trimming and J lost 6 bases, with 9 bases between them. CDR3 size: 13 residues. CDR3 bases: TGCAGTGCTAGAGATCTCAGGAGTCAGCCCCAGCATTTT. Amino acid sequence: CSARDLRSQPQHF.

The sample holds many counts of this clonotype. DNA for the CDR3: TGTGCTAGTGGTTTAGTGGCCCCCGGGGAGCTGTTTTTT. Translated, it gives CASGLVAPGELFF. This chain links TRBV12-5 with TRBJ2-2; D is unresolved. The V gene lost 3 bases and the J gene lost 6 bases, with 8 bases spanning the gap. This CDR3 has 13 residues. Germline loops: CDR1 LGHNT, CDR2 FRNRAP.

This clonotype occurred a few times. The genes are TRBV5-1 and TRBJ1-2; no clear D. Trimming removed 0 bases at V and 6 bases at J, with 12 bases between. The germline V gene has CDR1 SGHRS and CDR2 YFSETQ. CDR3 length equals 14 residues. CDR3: CASSLAGYVDGYTF. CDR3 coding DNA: TGCGCCAGCAGCTTGGCCGGGTACGTCGATGGCTACACCTTC.

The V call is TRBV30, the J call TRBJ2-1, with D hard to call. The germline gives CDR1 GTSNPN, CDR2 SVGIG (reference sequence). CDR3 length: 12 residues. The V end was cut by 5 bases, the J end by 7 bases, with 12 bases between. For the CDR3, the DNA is TGTGCCTGGGCCTACGACCTGAATGAGCAGTTCTTC. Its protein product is CAWAYDLNEQFF. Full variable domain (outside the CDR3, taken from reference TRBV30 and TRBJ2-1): SQTIHQWPATLVQPVGSPLSLECTVEGTSNPNLYWYRQAAGRGLQLLFYSVGIGQISSEVPQNLSASRPQDRQFILSSKKLLLSDSGFYLCAWAYDLNEQFFGPGTRLTVL.

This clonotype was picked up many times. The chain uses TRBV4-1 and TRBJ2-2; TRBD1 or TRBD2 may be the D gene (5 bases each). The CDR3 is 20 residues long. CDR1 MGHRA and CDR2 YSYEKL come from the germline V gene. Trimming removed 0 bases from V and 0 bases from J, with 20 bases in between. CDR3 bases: TGCGCCAGCAGCCAAGAGGTGGGGGATAGGCCTGTAGCGAACACCGGGGAGCTGTTTTTT. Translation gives CASSQEVGDRPVANTGELFF.

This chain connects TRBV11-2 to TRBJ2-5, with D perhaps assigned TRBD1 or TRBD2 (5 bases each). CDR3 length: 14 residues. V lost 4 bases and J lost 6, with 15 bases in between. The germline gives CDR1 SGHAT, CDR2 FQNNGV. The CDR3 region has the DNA TGTGCCAGCAGCTCCAACAAGGGGAGTAAGACCCAGTACTTC. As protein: CASSSNKGSKTQYF.

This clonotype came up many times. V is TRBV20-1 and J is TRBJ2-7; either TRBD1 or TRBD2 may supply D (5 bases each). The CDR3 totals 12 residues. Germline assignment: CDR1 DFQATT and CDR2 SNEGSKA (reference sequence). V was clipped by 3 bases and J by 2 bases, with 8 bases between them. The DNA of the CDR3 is TGCAGTGCTAGTGGGGGAACCTACGAGCAGTACTTC. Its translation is CSASGGTYEQYF.

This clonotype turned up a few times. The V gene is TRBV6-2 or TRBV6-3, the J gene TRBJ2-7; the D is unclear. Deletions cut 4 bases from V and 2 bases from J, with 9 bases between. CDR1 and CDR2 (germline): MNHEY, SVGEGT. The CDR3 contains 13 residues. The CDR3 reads CASSSVVPYEQYV. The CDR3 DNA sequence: TGTGCCAGCAGTTCTGTGGTCCCCTACGAGCAGTACGTC.